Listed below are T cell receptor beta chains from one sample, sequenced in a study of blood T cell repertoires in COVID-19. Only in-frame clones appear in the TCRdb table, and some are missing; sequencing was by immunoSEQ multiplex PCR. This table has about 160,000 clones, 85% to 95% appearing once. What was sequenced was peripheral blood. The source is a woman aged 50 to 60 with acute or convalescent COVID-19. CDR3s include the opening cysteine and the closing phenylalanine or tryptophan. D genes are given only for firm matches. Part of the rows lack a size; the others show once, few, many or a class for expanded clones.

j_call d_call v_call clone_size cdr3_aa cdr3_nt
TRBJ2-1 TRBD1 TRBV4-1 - CASSGQGMNEQFF TGCGCCAGCAGTGGACAGGGAATGAATGAGCAGTTCTTC
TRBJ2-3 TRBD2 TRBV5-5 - CASRLAGGGDTQYF TGTGCCAGCAGACTAGCGGGAGGGGGAGATACGCAGTATTTT
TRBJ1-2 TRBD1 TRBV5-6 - CASSPGQGYGYTF TGTGCCAGCAGCCCGGGACAGGGGTATGGCTACACCTTC
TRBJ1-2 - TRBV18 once CASSPPIGFYGYTF TGTGCCAGCTCACCACCGATCGGTTTCTATGGCTACACCTTC
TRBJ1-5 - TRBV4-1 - CASSQEVQGNQPQHF TGCGCCAGCAGCCAAGAAGTCCAGGGGAATCAGCCCCAGCATTTT
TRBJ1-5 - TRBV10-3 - CATQAPGSGNQPQHF TGTGCCACCCAGGCGCCAGGGTCGGGCAATCAGCCCCAGCATTTT
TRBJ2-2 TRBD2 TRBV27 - CASTPAGYTGELFF TGTGCCAGCACCCCAGCGGGATACACCGGGGAGCTGTTTTTT
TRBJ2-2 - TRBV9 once CASSVYSGELFF TGTGCCAGCAGCGTTTACTCCGGGGAGCTGTTTTTT
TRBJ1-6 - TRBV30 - CAWSPGASNSPLHF TGTGCCTGGAGCCCAGGTGCCTCCAATTCACCCCTCCACTTT
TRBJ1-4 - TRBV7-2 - CASSFALGGEKLFF TGTGCCAGCAGCTTCGCCCTTGGAGGCGAAAAACTGTTTTTT
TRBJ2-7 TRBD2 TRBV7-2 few CASRRTSGGSYEQYF TGTGCCAGCCGTCGAACTAGCGGGGGTAGCTACGAGCAGTACTTC
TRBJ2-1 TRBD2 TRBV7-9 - CASSIGLAGLGDEQFF TGTGCCAGCAGCATCGGACTAGCGGGATTAGGAGATGAGCAGTTCTTC
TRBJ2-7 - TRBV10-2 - CASIPGLYRVYEQYF TGCGCCAGCATACCCGGACTATACAGAGTCTACGAGCAGTACTTC
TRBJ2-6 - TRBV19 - CASSDGVPGANVLTF TGTGCCAGTAGCGACGGGGTCCCTGGGGCCAACGTCCTGACTTTC
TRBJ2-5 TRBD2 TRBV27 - CASSFLGGRGETQYF TGTGCCAGCAGTTTCTTGGGCGGGAGGGGGGAGACCCAGTACTTC
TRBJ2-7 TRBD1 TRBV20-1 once CRIPGGEQYF TGCAGAATCCCAGGGGGCGAGCAGTACTTC
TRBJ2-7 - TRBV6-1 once CASSERGGYEQYF TGTGCCAGCAGTGAGAGGGGGGGGTACGAGCAGTACTTC
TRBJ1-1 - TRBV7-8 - CASSTPTETILRGNTEAFF TGTGCCAGCAGCACCCCGACAGAGACTATCCTCAGGGGGAACACTGAAGCTTTCTTT
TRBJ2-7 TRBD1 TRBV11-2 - CASSPSTGSSYEQYF TGTGCCAGCAGCCCCTCGACAGGGAGCTCCTACGAGCAGTACTTC
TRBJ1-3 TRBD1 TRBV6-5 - CASSPRQGRNTIYF TGTGCCAGCAGCCCCAGACAGGGGAGAAACACCATATATTTT
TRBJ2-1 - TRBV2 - CASTLRDSPYNEQFF TGTGCCAGCACCCTCCGGGACTCACCCTACAATGAGCAGTTCTTC
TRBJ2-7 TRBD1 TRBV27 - CASSRQGLSYEQYF TGTGCCAGCAGTCGACAGGGGTTATCCTACGAGCAGTACTTC
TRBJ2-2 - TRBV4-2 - CASSQDWAGIFETGELFF TGTGCCAGCAGCCAAGACTGGGCGGGAATCTTTGAGACCGGGGAGCTGTTTTTT
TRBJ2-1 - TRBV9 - CASSVEGASDEQFF TGTGCCAGCAGCGTAGAAGGGGCTTCGGATGAGCAGTTCTTC
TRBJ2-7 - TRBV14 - CASSQGQGTRSYEQYF TGTGCCAGCAGCCAAGGTCAGGGGACAAGGTCCTACGAGCAGTACTTC
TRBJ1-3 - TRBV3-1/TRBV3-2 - CASSQVSGPSGNTIYF TGTGCCAGCAGCCAAGTTTCGGGTCCGTCTGGAAACACCATATATTTT
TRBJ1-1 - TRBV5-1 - CASSLGQKKGATEAFF TGCGCCAGCAGCTTGGGACAGAAGAAAGGGGCCACTGAAGCTTTCTTT